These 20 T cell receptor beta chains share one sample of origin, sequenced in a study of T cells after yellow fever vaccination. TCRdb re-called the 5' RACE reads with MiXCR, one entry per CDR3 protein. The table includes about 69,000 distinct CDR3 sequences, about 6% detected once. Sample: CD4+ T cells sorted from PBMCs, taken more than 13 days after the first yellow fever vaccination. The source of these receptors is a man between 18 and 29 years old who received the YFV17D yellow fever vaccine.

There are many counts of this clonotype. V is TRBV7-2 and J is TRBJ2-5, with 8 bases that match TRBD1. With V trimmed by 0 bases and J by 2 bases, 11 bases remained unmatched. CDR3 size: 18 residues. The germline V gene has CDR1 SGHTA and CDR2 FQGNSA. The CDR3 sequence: CASSLAGVGTGLQETQYF. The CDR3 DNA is TGTGCCAGCAGCTTAGCTGGGGTGGGGACAGGCCTTCAAGAGACCCAGTACTTC.

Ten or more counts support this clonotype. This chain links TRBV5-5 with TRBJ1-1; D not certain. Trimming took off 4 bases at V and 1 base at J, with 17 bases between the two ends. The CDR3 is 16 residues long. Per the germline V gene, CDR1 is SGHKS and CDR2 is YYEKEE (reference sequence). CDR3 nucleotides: TGTGCCAGCAGCCCTCCGACATCTTTTCGGAACACTGAAGCTTTCTTT. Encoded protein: CASSPPTSFRNTEAFF.

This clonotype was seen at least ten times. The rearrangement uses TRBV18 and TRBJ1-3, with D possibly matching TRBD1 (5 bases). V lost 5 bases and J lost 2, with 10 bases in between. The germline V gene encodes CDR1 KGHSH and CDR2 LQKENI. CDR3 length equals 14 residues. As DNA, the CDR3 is TGTGCCAGCTCAGCCGGACAAACTGGAAACACCATATATTTT. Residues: CASSAGQTGNTIYF. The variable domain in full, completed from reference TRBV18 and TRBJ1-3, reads NAGVMQNPRHLVRRRGQEARLRCSPMKGHSHVYWYRQLPEEGLKFMVYLQKENIIDESGMPKERFSAEFPKEGPSILRIQQVVRGDSAAYFCASSAGQTGNTIYFGEGSWLTVV.

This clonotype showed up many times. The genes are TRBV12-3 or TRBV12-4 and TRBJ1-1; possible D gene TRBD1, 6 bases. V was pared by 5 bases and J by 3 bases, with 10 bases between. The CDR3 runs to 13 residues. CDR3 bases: TGTGCCAGCAGTCCCACAGGGTACACTGAAGCTTTCTTT. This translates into CASSPTGYTEAFF.

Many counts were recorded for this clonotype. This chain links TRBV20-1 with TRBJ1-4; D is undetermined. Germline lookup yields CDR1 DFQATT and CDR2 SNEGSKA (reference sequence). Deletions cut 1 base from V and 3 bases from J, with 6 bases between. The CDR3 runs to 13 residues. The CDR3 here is CSARGGPNEKLFF. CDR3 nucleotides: TGCAGTGCTAGAGGCGGACCTAATGAAAAACTGTTTTTT.

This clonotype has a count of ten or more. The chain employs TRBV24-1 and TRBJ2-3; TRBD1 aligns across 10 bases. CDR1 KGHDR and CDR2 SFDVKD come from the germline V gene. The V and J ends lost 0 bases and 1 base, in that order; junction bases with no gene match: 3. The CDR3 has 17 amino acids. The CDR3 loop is CATSDLRGTGGTDTQYF. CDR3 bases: TGTGCCACCAGTGATTTGCGGGGGACAGGGGGCACAGATACGCAGTATTTT.

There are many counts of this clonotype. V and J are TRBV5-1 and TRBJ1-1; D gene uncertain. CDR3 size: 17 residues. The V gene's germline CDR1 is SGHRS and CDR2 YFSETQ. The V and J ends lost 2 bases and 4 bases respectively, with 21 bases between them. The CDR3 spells CASSFGPTSGPGTEAFF. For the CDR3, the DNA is TGCGCCAGCAGCTTTGGACCGACATCCGGGCCGGGCACTGAAGCTTTCTTT.

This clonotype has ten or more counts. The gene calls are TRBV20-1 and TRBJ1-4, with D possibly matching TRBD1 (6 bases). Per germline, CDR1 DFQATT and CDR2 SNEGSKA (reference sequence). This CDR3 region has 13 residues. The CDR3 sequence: CSCPHREYKKLFF. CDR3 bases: TGCAGCTGTCCCCACAGGGAGTACAAAAAACTGTTTTTT.

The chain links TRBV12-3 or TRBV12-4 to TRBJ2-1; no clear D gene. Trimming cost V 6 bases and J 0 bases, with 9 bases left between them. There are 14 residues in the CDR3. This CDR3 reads CASRKESSYNEQFF. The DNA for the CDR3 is TGTGCCAGCAGGAAGGAGAGCTCCTACAATGAGCAGTTCTTC.

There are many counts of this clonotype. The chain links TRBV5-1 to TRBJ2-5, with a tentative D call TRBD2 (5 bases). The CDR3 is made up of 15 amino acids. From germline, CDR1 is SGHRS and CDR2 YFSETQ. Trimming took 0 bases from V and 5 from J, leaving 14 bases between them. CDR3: CASSLASRNEETQYF. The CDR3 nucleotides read TGCGCCAGCAGCTTGGCTAGCAGGAATGAGGAGACCCAGTACTTC.

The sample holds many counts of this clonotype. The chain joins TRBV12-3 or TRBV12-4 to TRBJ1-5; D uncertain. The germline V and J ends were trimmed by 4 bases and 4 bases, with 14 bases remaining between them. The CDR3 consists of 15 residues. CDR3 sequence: CASSYQNLMNQPQHF. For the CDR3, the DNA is TGTGCCAGCAGTTACCAGAACCTTATGAATCAGCCCCAGCATTTT.

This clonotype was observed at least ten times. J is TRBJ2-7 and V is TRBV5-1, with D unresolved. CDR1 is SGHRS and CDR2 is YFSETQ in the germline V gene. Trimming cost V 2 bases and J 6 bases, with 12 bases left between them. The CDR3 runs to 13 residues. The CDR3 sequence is CASSLSLQPEQYF. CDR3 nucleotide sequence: TGCGCCAGCAGCTTAAGTCTCCAACCCGAGCAGTACTTC.

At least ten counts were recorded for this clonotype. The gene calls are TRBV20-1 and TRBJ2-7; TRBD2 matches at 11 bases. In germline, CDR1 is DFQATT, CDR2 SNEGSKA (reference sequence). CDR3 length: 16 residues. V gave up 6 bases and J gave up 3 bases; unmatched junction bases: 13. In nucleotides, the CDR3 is TGCAGTGCCCAACGAAGTCTAGCGGGGGGTATCTACGAGCAGTACTTC. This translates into CSAQRSLAGGIYEQYF.

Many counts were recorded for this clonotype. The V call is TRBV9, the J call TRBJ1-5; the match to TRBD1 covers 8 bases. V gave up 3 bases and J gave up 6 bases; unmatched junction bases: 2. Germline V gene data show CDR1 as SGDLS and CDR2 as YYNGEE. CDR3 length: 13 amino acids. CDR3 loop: CASSGTGSQPQHF. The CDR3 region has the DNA TGTGCCAGCAGCGGGACAGGGAGTCAGCCCCAGCATTTT.

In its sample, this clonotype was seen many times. The DNA of the CDR3 is TGCGCCAGCAAAATAGCGGGGGGGCCGGCAGATACGCAGTATTTT. This encodes CASKIAGGPADTQYF. The V and J genes are TRBV5-1 and TRBJ2-3, with TRBD2 matching over 11 bases. Germline trimming cut 6 bases from V and 4 bases from J; bases unmatched to any gene: 7. Germline V CDR1 and CDR2: SGHRS, YFSETQ. The CDR3 runs to 15 residues.

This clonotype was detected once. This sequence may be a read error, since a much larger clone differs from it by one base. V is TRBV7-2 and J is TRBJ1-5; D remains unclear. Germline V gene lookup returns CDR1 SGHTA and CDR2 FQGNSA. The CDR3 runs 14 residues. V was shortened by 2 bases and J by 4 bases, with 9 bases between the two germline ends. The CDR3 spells CTSSLWPENQPQHF. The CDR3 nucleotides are TGTACCAGCAGCTTATGGCCGGAAAATCAGCCCCAGCATTTT.

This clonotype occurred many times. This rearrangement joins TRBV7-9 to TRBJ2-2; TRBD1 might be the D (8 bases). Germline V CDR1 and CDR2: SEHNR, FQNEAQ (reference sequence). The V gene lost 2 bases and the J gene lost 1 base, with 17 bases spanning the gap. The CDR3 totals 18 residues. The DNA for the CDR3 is TGTGCCAGCAGCTTATTGTCCAGCGGGACAGGGAACACCGGGGAGCTGTTTTTT. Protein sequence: CASSLLSSGTGNTGELFF.

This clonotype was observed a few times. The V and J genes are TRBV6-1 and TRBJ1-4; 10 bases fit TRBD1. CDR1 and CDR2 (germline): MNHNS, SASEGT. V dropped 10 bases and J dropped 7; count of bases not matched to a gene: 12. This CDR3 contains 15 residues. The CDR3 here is CATTDRGRDGEKLFF. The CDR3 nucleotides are TGTGCCACCACAGACAGGGGGCGCGATGGTGAAAAACTGTTTTTT.

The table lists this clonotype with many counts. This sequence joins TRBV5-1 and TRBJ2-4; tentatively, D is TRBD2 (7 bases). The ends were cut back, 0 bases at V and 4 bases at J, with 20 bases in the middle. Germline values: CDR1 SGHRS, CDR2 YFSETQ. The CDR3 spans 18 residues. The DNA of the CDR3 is TGCGCCAGCAGCTTGGCTACGGGGGGCAGTCCTTTGAAAAACATTCAGTACTTC. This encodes CASSLATGGSPLKNIQYF.

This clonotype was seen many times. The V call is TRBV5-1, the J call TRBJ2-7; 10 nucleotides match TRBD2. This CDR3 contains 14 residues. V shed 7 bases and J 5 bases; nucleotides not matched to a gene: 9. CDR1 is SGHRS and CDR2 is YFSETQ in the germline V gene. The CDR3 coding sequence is TGCGCCAGCGGGCGGAGCGGGGGGGTCCACGAGCAGTACTTC. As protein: CASGRSGGVHEQYF. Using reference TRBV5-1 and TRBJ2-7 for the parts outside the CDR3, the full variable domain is KAGVTQTPRYLIKTRGQQVTLSCSPISGHRSVSWYQQTPGQGLQFLFEYFSETQRNKGNFPGRFSGRQFSNSRSEMNVSTLELGDSALYLCASGRSGGVHEQYFGPGTRLTVT.